This T cell receptor beta chain was documented in a study of shared clonotypes between healthy human individuals. Clones were read by immunoSEQ multiplex PCR, and TCRdb kept only the in-frame ones, dropping some. The data contain about 680,000 clones, about 90% of them singletons. Germline lookup yields CDR1 SGDLS and CDR2 YYNGEE. V gave up 3 bases and J gave up 0 bases, with 10 bases separating them. This CDR3 is 15 amino acids long. Positively selected for CCR7, the CD45RO-negative cells used as naive CD8 cells excluded terminally differentiated effector memory CD45RA+ cells. Sample: naive CD8+ T cells sorted from blood. The V call is TRBV9, the J call TRBJ1-3; D gene ambiguous. This clonotype originated in a man aged 25 to 40 in good health. The CDR3 loop is CASSEPGISGNTIYF. The CDR3 DNA is TGTGCCAGCAGCGAGCCAGGAATCTCTGGAAACACCATATATTTT.